Shown below are 6 T cell receptor beta chains from a single sample sequenced in a study of shared clonotypes between healthy human individuals. Generated by immunoSEQ multiplex PCR, the TCRdb table keeps only in-frame clones and is missing some. The sample contains 1 million to 1.2 million clones, approximately 77% of which appear only once. The sample was memory CD4+ T cells from PBMCs. Subset noted: CD45RA-negative fraction. These receptors all come from a man aged 18-30 years in good health. Some clones in this sample may be carry-over from other donors' samples.

CDR3 sequence (DNA): TGCGCCAGCAGCCAAGATCGGGTATCCAACTATGGCTACACCTTC. Its protein is CASSQDRVSNYGYTF. The chain uses TRBV4-1 and TRBJ1-2, with D hard to call. The CDR3 covers 15 residues. V lost 0 bases and J lost 2, with 10 bases in between. Germline CDR1 reads MGHRA; CDR2 reads YSYEKL.

This clone was counted a few times. The DNA for the CDR3 is TGCGCCAGCAGCCGGGGCAGTCTGGGAGGGGGCGCCTTTGGCTACACCTTC. As protein: CASSRGSLGGGAFGYTF. The genes are TRBV4-1 and TRBJ1-2; 7 nucleotides match TRBD1. From germline, CDR1 is MGHRA and CDR2 YSYEKL. The CDR3 length is 17 residues. Trimming took 4 bases from V and 7 from J; bases not matched to a gene: 18.

This clone was seen a handful of times. This sample also contains other DNA sequences that code for the same CDR3. V gene TRBV18 combines with J gene TRBJ1-1; 8 bases agree with TRBD1. Trimming cost V 6 bases and J 2 bases; bases outside gene matches: 2. The CDR3 consists of 13 residues. The germline CDR1 and CDR2 sequences are KGHSH and LQKENI. In DNA form, the CDR3 reads TGTGCCAGCTCGGGACAGGCTAACACTGAAGCTTTCTTT. It specifies CASSGQANTEAFF.

This clone has only a few counts. The chain links TRBV9 to TRBJ2-5; tentative D call: TRBD2 (5 bases). Germline V gene data show CDR1 as SGDLS and CDR2 as YYNGEE. The CDR3 contains 15 residues. Deletions cut 0 bases from V and 5 bases from J, with 14 bases between. This chain's CDR3 is CASSVGTRRWETQYF. The CDR3 DNA follows: TGTGCCAGCAGCGTAGGAACACGGAGGTGGGAGACCCAGTACTTC.

This clone has ten or more counts. The chain links TRBV28 to TRBJ1-2; the match to TRBD1 covers 11 bases. Per germline, CDR1 MDHEN and CDR2 SYDVKM. CDR3 size: 15 residues. With V trimmed by 5 bases and J by 0 bases, 2 bases remained unmatched. The CDR3 loop is CASSGDRGTNYGYTF. The CDR3 DNA sequence: TGTGCCAGCAGTGGGGACAGGGGGACTAACTATGGCTACACCTTC.

This rearrangement joins TRBV2 to TRBJ1-5; D remains ambiguous. Trimming removed 3 bases at V and 3 bases at J, with 9 bases between. This CDR3 spans 14 amino acids. CDR1 is SNHLY and CDR2 is FYNNEI in the germline V gene. The CDR3 sequence: CASSDEPANQPQHF. The CDR3 bases are TGTGCCAGCAGTGATGAGCCCGCCAATCAGCCCCAGCATTTT. Full variable domain (remainder filled in from reference TRBV2 and TRBJ1-5): EPEVTQTPSHQVTQMGQEVILRCVPISNHLYFYWYRQILGQKVEFLVSFYNNEISEKSEIFDDQFSVERPDGSNFTLKIRSTKLEDSAMYFCASSDEPANQPQHFGDGTRLSIL.